This T cell receptor (beta chain) is from a study of blood T cell repertoires in COVID-19. Sequenced by immunoSEQ multiplex PCR; TCRdb stores in-frame clones only, minus some. This table has about 140,000 clones, roughly 80% appearing once. Two negative PCRs, clearance, or symptom resolution had been documented for recovered Cohort 3 donors. Germline CDR1 and CDR2: LNHDA and SQIVND (reference sequence). Trimming shortened V by 2 bases and J by 2 bases, and 21 bases separated the two germline ends. CDR3 size: 18 residues. The TCR was taken from a woman aged 35 to 49 who had recovered from COVID-19. Input material: PBMCs or T cells enriched from blood (not recorded which). This chain links TRBV19 with TRBJ1-1; D uncertain. Here the CDR3 DNA reads TGTGCCAGTAGTATACGAGGGAGCCCGCGCAGGTCAAACACTGAAGCTTTCTTT. This translates into CASSIRGSPRRSNTEAFF.